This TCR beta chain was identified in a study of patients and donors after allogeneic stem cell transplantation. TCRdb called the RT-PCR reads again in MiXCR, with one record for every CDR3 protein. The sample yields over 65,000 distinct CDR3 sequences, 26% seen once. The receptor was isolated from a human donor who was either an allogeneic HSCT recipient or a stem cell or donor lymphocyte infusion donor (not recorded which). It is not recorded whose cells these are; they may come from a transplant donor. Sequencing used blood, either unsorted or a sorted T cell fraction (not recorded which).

The CDR3 region has the DNA TGCAGTGCTACGGACGGAGCTCTCAATCAGCCCCAGCATTTT. Its translation: CSATDGALNQPQHF. The gene calls are TRBV20-1 and TRBJ1-5; D uncertain. V was shortened by 4 bases and J by 3 bases, with 13 bases between the two germline ends. The CDR3 loop spans 14 amino acids. Germline-derived CDR1 and CDR2 are DFQATT and SNEGSKA (reference sequence).